This paragraph covers one T cell receptor (beta chain) sequence. This specimen comes from a study of CD4+ T cells in melanoma. Assay used: immunoSEQ multiplex PCR; TCRdb lists only in-frame clones, some missing. The sample includes over 45,000 clones, roughly three quarters of them seen just once. The sequencing sample was made of tumor tissue. This receptor was obtained from a human donor with melanoma.

DNA of the CDR3: TGCGCCAGTTCGGACAGGGGGCCCGATGAGCAGTTCTTC. It codes for CASSDRGPDEQFF. The V gene is TRBV10-1, the J gene TRBJ2-1; TRBD1 matches 11 bases. Germline trimming cut 9 bases from V and 8 bases from J; bases unmatched to any gene: 6. Germline V gene lookup returns CDR1 WNHNN and CDR2 SYGVQD (reference sequence). CDR3 size: 13 residues.